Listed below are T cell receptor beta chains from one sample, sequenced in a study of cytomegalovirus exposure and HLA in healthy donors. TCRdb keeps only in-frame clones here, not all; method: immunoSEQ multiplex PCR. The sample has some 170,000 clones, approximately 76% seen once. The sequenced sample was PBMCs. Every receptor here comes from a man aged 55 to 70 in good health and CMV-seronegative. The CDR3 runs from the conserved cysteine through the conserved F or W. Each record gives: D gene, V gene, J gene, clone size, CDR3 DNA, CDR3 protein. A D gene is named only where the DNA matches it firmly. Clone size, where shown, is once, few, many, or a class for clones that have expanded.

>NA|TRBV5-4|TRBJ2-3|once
TGTGCCAGCAGCTTAGAGAACTCCCTGGCAGATACGCAGTATTTT
CASSLENSLADTQYF
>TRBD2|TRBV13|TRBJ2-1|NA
TGTGCCAGCAGCTTAGGACTAGCGGGAGTATATGAGCAGTTCTTC
CASSLGLAGVYEQFF
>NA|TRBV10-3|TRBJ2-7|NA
TGTGCCTCTAGAAGCTCCTACGAGCAGTACTTC
CASRSSYEQYF
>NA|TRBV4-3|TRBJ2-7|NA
TGCGCCAGCAGCCCCCAGATAGGGGGCTCCTACGAGCAGTACTTC
CASSPQIGGSYEQYF
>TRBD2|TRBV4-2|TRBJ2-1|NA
TGTGCCAGCAGCCAAGTTCGGGGCGGGGAGGGGTATGAGCAGTTCTTC
CASSQVRGGEGYEQFF
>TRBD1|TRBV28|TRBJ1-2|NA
TGTGCCAGCAGTCTACCCCCCGGGACAGCCACTCGGAGCACCTTC
CASSLPPGTATRSTF
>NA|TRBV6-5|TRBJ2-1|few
TGTGCCAGCAGTTTCGCCAGGGGCAGTGAGCAGTTCTTC
CASSFARGSEQFF
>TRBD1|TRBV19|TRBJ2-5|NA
TGTGCCAGTAGCCCGGGACAGTACCAAGAGACCCAGTACTTC
CASSPGQYQETQYF
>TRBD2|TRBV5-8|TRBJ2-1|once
TGTGCCAGCAGCCCGGGACTAGCCCGAAGCTCCTACAATGAGCAGTTCTTC
CASSPGLARSSYNEQFF
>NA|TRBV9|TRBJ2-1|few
TGTGCCAGCAGCCTAACAGGGATACGCAATGAGCAGTTCTTC
CASSLTGIRNEQFF
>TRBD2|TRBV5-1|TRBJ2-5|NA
TGCGCCAGCAGCTTTGCGGGACTAGCGGGAGAGACCCAGTACTTC
CASSFAGLAGETQYF
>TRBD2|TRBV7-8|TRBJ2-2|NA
TGTGCCAGCAGCTCCCGGACTAGCGGGATCTCCGGGGAGCTGTTTTTT
CASSSRTSGISGELFF
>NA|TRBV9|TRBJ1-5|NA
TGTGCCAGCAGCTCTAACAGGGACGGCAATCAGCCCCAGCATTTT
CASSSNRDGNQPQHF
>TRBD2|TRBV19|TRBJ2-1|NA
TGTGCCAGTAGTACCCTAGCGGGCTCCTACAATGAGCAGTTCTTC
CASSTLAGSYNEQFF
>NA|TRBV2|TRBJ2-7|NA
TGTGCCAGCGCGGGGACAGCCGGGAGCTCCTACGAGCAGTACTTC
CASAGTAGSSYEQYF
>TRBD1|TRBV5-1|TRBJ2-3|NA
TGCGCCAGCAGCTTGGGGACAGGAGCAGATACGCAGTATTTT
CASSLGTGADTQYF
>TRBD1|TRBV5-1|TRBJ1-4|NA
TGCGCCAGCAGCGGCCACAGGGGAGAAAGACTGTTTTTT
CASSGHRGERLFF
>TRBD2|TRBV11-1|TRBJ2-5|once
TGTGCCAGCAGCAAGGGACTAGCTGGTTTCCCTGAGACCCAGTACTTC
CASSKGLAGFPETQYF
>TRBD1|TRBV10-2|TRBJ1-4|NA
TGCGCCAGCGCTCTCGACGGGACAGGGGTTGAAAAACTGTTTTTT
CASALDGTGVEKLFF
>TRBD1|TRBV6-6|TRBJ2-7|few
TGTGCCAGCAGTTACGAGGACAGGGTTTACGAGCAGTACTTC
CASSYEDRVYEQYF
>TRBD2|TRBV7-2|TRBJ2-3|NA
TGTGCCAGCAGCTTGTCAAGCGGGAGGGGAGCAGATACGCAGTATTTT
CASSLSSGRGADTQYF
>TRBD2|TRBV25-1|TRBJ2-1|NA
TGTGCCACCGCTTTAGCGGGAGGGTACAATGAGCAGTTCTTC
CATALAGGYNEQFF
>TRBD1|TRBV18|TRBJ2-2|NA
TGTGCCAGCTCACCCCCCGGGACAGGGGTAACCGGGGAGCTGTTTTTT
CASSPPGTGVTGELFF
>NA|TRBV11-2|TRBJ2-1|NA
TGTGCCAGCAGCAAGACAGGCTACAATGAGCAGTTCTTC
CASSKTGYNEQFF
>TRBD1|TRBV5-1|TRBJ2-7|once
TGCGCCAGCAGCTTGCGGCAGGGGGCAGGCTACGAGCAGTACTTC
CASSLRQGAGYEQYF
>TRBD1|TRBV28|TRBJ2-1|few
TGTGCCAGCAGCCACGGTTCAGGGGGCATCTCCTACAATGAGCAGTTCTTC
CASSHGSGGISYNEQFF
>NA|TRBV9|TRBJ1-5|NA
TGTGCCAGCAGCGCCGGGACTTCGACACAATCGGCCCAGCATTTT
CASSAGTSTQSAQHF
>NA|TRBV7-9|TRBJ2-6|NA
TGTGCCAGCAGCCGGGGGTGGGGCGCTGGGGCCAACGTCCTGACTTTC
CASSRGWGAGANVLTF
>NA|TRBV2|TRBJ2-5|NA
TGTGCCAGCGCCGAGACACAAGAGACCCAGTACTTC
CASAETQETQYF
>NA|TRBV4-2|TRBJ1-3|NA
TGTGCCAGCAGCCAGACCCTTAGTAGGAGGATTGGAAACACCATATATTTT
CASSQTLSRRIGNTIYF
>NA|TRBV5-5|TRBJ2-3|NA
TGTGCCAGCAGCCCCCGTACAGATACGCAGTATTTT
CASSPRTDTQYF
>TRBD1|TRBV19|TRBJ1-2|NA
TGTGCCAGTAGTATACAGGGACAGGGCTATGGCTACACCTTC
CASSIQGQGYGYTF
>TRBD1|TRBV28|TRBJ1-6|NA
TGTGCCAGCGGATACAGGGGCAGAAATTCACCCCTCCACTTT
CASGYRGRNSPLHF
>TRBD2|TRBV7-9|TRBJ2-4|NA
TGTTCCAGCAGCACTACTAGCGGGGGGGCAGCCAAAAACATTCAGTACTTC
CSSSTTSGGAAKNIQYF
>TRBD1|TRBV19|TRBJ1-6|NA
TGTGCCAGTAGTATGGGACAGGGAACATCACCCCTCCACTTT
CASSMGQGTSPLHF
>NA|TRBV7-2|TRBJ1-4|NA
TGTGCCAGCAGCTTCCAGGGAATGGATGAAAAACTGTTTTTT
CASSFQGMDEKLFF
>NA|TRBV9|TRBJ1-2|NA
TGTGCCAGCAGCGTAGCCTCCTCGGCGGGGGTGGGGTATGGCTACACCTTC
CASSVASSAGVGYGYTF
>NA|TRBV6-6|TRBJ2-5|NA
TGTGCCAGCAGTCGTAAAGAGACCCAGTACTTC
CASSRKETQYF
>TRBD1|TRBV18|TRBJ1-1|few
TGTGCCAGCTCACTGACAGGGGGTGAGGACACTGAAGCTTTCTTT
CASSLTGGEDTEAFF
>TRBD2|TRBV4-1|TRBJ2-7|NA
TGCGCCAGCAGCCGGACTGATAGCGGGAGGACCTCCGAGCAGTACTTC
CASSRTDSGRTSEQYF
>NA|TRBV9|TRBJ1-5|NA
TGTGCCAGCAGCGTAGGCCTGGCCGCTCAGCCCCAGCATTTT
CASSVGLAAQPQHF
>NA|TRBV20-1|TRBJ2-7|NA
TGCAGTGCAATAGACACCTACGAGCAGTACTTC
CSAIDTYEQYF
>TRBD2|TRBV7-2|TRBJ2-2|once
TGTGCCAGCAGCCAGATTAGCGGGGGGGCGATCGCCGGGGAGCTGTTTTTT
CASSQISGGAIAGELFF
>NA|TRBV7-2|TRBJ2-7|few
TGTGCCAGCAGCTTAGTCCCACAGGAAACCTACGAGCAGTACTTC
CASSLVPQETYEQYF
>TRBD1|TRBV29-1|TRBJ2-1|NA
TGCAGCGCCCGACAGGGGGATTACAATGAGCAGTTCTTC
CSARQGDYNEQFF
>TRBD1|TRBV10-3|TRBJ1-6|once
TGTGCCATCAACTCGAGGGGGACAGGGGGTTCACCCCTCCACTTT
CAINSRGTGGSPLHF
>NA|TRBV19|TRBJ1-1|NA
TGTGCCAGTTCGGGCAGGGCGGCCCGGGACACTGAAGCTTTCTTT
CASSGRAARDTEAFF
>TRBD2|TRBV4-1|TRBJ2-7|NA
TGCGCCAGCAGCCCGGGACTAGCGCACGAGCAGTACTTC
CASSPGLAHEQYF
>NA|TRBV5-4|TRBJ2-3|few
TGTGCCAGCAGCTTGTCGCCAGGGAGCACAGATACGCAGTATTTT
CASSLSPGSTDTQYF
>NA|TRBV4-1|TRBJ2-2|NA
TGCGCCAGCAGCTCCCCTAGCGCGAACACCGGGGAGCTGTTTTTT
CASSSPSANTGELFF
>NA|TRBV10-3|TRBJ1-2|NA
TGTGCCATCAGCTACGAGCCCAGACAGGAGAGCTATGGCTACACCTTC
CAISYEPRQESYGYTF
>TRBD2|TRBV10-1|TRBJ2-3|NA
TGCGCCAGCAGTGAGGGGGGGGGAGGATTTCTCACAGATACGCAGTATTTT
CASSEGGGGFLTDTQYF
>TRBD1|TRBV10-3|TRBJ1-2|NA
TGTGCCATCAGTGAACAGGGGCCTGCAACTAACTATGGCTACACCTTC
CAISEQGPATNYGYTF
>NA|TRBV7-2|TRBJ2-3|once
TGTGCCAGCAGCTTCTCGGGAATCCAAGATACGCAGTATTTT
CASSFSGIQDTQYF
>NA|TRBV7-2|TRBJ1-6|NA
TGTGCCAGCAGCTTAGTCAGGGTCTATAATTCACCCCTCCACTTT
CASSLVRVYNSPLHF
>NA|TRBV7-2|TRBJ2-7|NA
TGTGCCAGCAGCTTGGGAGGCGCCGACTACGAGCAGTACTTC
CASSLGGADYEQYF